The 20 T cell receptor beta chains in this list originate from one sample, sequenced in a study of T cell responses to AZD1222 COVID-19 vaccine. The assay was immunoSEQ multiplex PCR, and TCRdb's table has in-frame clones only and misses some. Counted here are 120,000 or so clones, roughly nine tenths occurring once; the ten biggest clones make up 25% to 35%. The starting material was peripheral blood, obtained on day 0 of AZD1222 vaccination. The receptors stem from an adult in good health.

The sample holds one count of this clone. The rearrangement links TRBV19 to TRBJ1-2; 7 bases are shared with TRBD1. The V and J ends lost 5 bases and 2 bases, in that order; junction bases with no gene match: 14. The CDR3 is 17 amino acids. Per germline, CDR1 LNHDA and CDR2 SQIVND (reference sequence). Here the CDR3 reads CASSGSTGWVGNYGYTF. CDR3 DNA: TGTGCCAGTAGTGGATCGACAGGGTGGGTCGGAAACTATGGCTACACCTTC.

This chain links TRBV12-3 or TRBV12-4 with TRBJ1-2, with a tentative D call TRBD1 (5 bases). V shed 3 bases and J shed 6 bases, with 8 bases lying between them. The CDR3 contains 12 residues. This CDR3 is CASSFPRDGYTF. DNA for the CDR3: TGTGCCAGCAGTTTTCCCAGGGATGGCTACACCTTC.

The V gene is TRBV20-1, the J gene TRBJ1-1; D is undetermined. Germline CDR1 DFQATT, CDR2 SNEGSKA (reference sequence). The V end was cut by 0 bases, the J end by 11 bases, with 10 bases between. The CDR3 loop spans 11 amino acids. The CDR3 DNA is TGCAGTGCTAGAGATATCTCGGCGGCTTTCTTT. It yields the protein CSARDISAAFF.

The rearrangement uses TRBV18 and TRBJ1-2, with TRBD1 as a possible D gene (5 bases). V lost 4 bases to trimming and J lost 4 bases, with 13 bases between them. The CDR3 sequence is 14 residues long. Germline V gene data show CDR1 as KGHSH and CDR2 as LQKENI. CDR3 sequence (DNA): TGTGCCAGCTCACGCGAACGGGGGGGCTATGGCTACACCTTC. Protein: CASSRERGGYGYTF.

This clone has only a few counts. This chain connects TRBV7-9 to TRBJ2-3, with D perhaps TRBD1 (6 bases). The CDR3 runs 16 residues. Germline CDR1 SEHNR, CDR2 FQNEAQ (reference sequence). Trimming took 1 base from V and 3 from J, leaving 14 bases between them. The CDR3 here is CASSLVGTKRTDTQYF. CDR3 nucleotides: TGTGCCAGCAGCTTAGTAGGGACAAAGAGAACAGATACGCAGTATTTT. The entire variable domain, with the rest obtained from reference TRBV7-9 and TRBJ2-3, is as follows: DTGVSQNPRHKITKRGQNVTFRCDPISEHNRLYWYRQTLGQGPEFLTYFQNEAQLEKSRLLSDRFSAERPKGSFSTLEIQRTEQGDSAMYLCASSLVGTKRTDTQYFGPGTRLTVL.

The chain has TRBV12-3 or TRBV12-4 and TRBJ2-1, with a tentative D call TRBD2 (6 bases). V was clipped by 9 bases and J by 6 bases, with 15 bases between them. The CDR3 totals 13 residues. CDR3 residues: CASGGTPSNEQFF. In DNA, the CDR3 is TGTGCCAGTGGGGGGACTCCTAGCAATGAGCAGTTCTTC.

This sequence joins TRBV6-5 and TRBJ2-5; TRBD2 might be the D (6 bases). The CDR3 sequence is 14 residues long. V lost 7 bases and J 2 bases, leaving 14 bases between the germline ends. The germline V gene has CDR1 MNHEY and CDR2 SVGAGI. In nucleotides, the CDR3 is TGTGCCAGCACCCGGCCAGGGACTCAAGAGACCCAGTACTTC. Residues: CASTRPGTQETQYF.

V gene TRBV7-2 combines with J gene TRBJ2-3, with unresolved D. The CDR3 has 12 amino acids. V dropped 5 bases and J dropped 2 bases, with 5 bases sitting between them. Germline assignment: CDR1 SGHTA and CDR2 FQGNSA. The CDR3 nucleotides are TGTGCCAGCAGCAAATACACAGATACGCAGTATTTT. Amino acids: CASSKYTDTQYF.

V usage is TRBV7-8 and J usage is TRBJ2-7, with no clear D. The germline V gene encodes CDR1 SGHVS and CDR2 FQNEAQ. The CDR3 covers 11 residues. The V end lost 9 bases, the J end lost 3 bases, and 9 bases lay between the germline ends. CDR3 sequence reads: CASRRGYEQYF. Written as DNA, the CDR3 is TGTGCCAGTAGGCGCGGCTACGAGCAGTACTTC.

This chain connects TRBV3-1 (or the pseudogene TRBV3-2) to TRBJ2-3, with 10 bases aligning to TRBD1. CDR1 and CDR2 from the germline V gene are LGHDT and YNNKEL (reference sequence). The CDR3 has 15 residues. V lost 7 bases and J lost 4; bases outside the gene matches: 8. The CDR3 region has the DNA TGTGCCAGCAACCTCCCGACAGGGGGCGCAGATACGCAGTATTTT. Its protein is CASNLPTGGADTQYF.

The chain couples TRBV7-9 to TRBJ2-3; 8 bases are a match to TRBD2. V gave up 4 bases and J gave up 3 bases; unmatched junction bases: 9. Germline V CDR1 and CDR2: SEHNR, FQNEAQ (reference sequence). The length of the CDR3 is 16 residues. CDR3 coding DNA: TGTGCCAGCAGCTCCCTAGCCACGGGAGGGACAGATACGCAGTATTTT. Amino acid sequence: CASSSLATGGTDTQYF.

The chain carries TRBV13 and TRBJ2-1, with 12 bases that match TRBD2. CDR1 is PRHDT and CDR2 is FYEKMQ in the germline V gene (reference sequence). V was clipped by 4 bases and J by 1 base; unmatched bases: 14. There are 20 residues in the CDR3. The CDR3: CASSSPQTLTSGSSYNEQFF. CDR3 coding DNA: TGTGCCAGCAGCTCCCCCCAGACATTGACTAGCGGGAGTTCCTACAATGAGCAGTTCTTC.

CDR3 residues: CASSLGGALLDTQYF. The CDR3 nucleotides read TGTGCCAGCAGCTTGGGCGGGGCTCTGCTAGATACGCAGTATTTT. This chain joins TRBV5-5 and TRBJ2-3; the D gene is possibly TRBD2 (6 bases). Germline CDR1 SGHKS, CDR2 YYEKEE (reference sequence). CDR3 length equals 15 residues. V shed 0 bases and J shed 5 bases, with 13 bases lying between them.

The J gene is TRBJ2-1, the V gene TRBV7-2, with 10 bases matching TRBD2. The trim removed 5 bases at V and 6 bases at J, leaving 4 bases unmatched. The CDR3 has 14 residues. Germline V gene data show CDR1 as SGHTA and CDR2 as FQGNSA. CDR3 nucleotide sequence: TGTGCCAGCAGCACTTGGACTAGCGGCAATGAGCAGTTCTTC. Translated: CASSTWTSGNEQFF.

CDR3: CASSPPTTTDTQYF. DNA for the CDR3: TGTGCCAGCTCACCACCGACCACCACAGATACGCAGTATTTT. The J gene is TRBJ2-3, the V gene TRBV18; D is undetermined. V lost 0 bases and J lost 2, with 6 bases in between. Germline CDR1 reads KGHSH; CDR2 reads LQKENI. The CDR3 extends over 14 amino acids.

The V and J genes are TRBV7-6 and TRBJ2-3; maybe TRBD1 (6 bases). V was trimmed by 1 base and J by 2 bases, leaving 10 bases between them. This CDR3 region has 15 residues. Germline V gene lookup returns CDR1 SGHVS and CDR2 FNYEAQ. In nucleotides, the CDR3 is TGTGCCAGCAGCTTAGGGGACACATTCACAGATACGCAGTATTTT. Translated: CASSLGDTFTDTQYF.

The V call is TRBV6-4, the J call TRBJ1-2, with D perhaps matching TRBD1 (5 bases). The CDR3 consists of 13 residues. CDR1 MRHNA and CDR2 SNTAGT come from the germline V gene. Trimming shortened V by 5 bases and J by 7 bases, and 14 bases separated the two germline ends. The CDR3 spells CASSNDSSGGYTF. The DNA for the CDR3 is TGTGCCAGCAGTAACGACAGCTCCGGTGGCTACACCTTC.

J is TRBJ2-1 and V is TRBV3-1 (or the pseudogene TRBV3-2); 7 nucleotides align to TRBD1. V shed 5 bases and J 10 bases; nucleotides not matched to a gene: 11. Germline CDR1 and CDR2: LGHDT and YNNKEL (reference sequence). The CDR3 length is 14 residues. In nucleotides, the CDR3 is TGTGCCAGCAGCGCTAACAGGGGACGGACAGAGCAGTTCTTC. As protein: CASSANRGRTEQFF.

The chain employs TRBV7-6 and TRBJ2-1, with D possibly being TRBD1 (5 bases). V dropped 2 bases and J dropped 7 bases, with 6 bases sitting between them. Germline lookup yields CDR1 SGHVS and CDR2 FNYEAQ. The length of the CDR3 is 12 residues. DNA for the CDR3: TGTGCCAGCAGCTTACCAGGGAATGAGCAGTTCTTC. It yields the protein CASSLPGNEQFF.

The chain joins TRBV5-1 to TRBJ1-1; D is possibly TRBD1 (5 bases). The CDR3 spans 16 residues. With 4 bases removed from V and 1 base from J, the gap between germline ends came to 17 bases. Looked up from germline, CDR1 is SGHRS and CDR2 is YFSETQ. CDR3 in amino acids: CASSRNQQEKNTEAFF. CDR3 DNA sequence: TGCGCCAGCAGCCGGAATCAACAGGAGAAGAACACTGAAGCTTTCTTT.